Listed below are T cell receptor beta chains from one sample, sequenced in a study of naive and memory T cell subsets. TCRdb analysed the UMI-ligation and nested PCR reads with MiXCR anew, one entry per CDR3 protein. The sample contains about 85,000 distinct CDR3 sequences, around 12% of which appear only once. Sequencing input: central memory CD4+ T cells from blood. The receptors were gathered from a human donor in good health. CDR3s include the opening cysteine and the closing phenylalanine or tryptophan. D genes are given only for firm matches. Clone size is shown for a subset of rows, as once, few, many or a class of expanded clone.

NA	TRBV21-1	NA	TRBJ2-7	TGTGCCAGCAGCACCCGGACAGGGCGGGGCGAGCAGTACTTC	CASSTRTGRGEQYF
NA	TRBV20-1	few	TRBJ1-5	TGCAGTGCTAGTCCGGCCGGCAATCAGCCCCAGCATTTT	CSASPAGNQPQHF
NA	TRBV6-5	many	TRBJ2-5	TGTGCCAGCAGTTACCGCAGGACAACCCAAGAGACCCAGTACTTC	CASSYRRTTQETQYF
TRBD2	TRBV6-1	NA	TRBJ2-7	TGTGCCAGCAGTGATTGGACTAGCGCCGAGGGGTACTTC	CASSDWTSAEGYF
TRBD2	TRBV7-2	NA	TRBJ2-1	TGTGCCAGCAGCCTAGCGGGAGGTGTTGAGCAGTTCTTC	CASSLAGGVEQFF
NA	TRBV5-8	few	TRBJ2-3	TGTGCCAGCAGCTTGGGAACAGGGCCAGGGGGCACAGATACGCAGTATTTT	CASSLGTGPGGTDTQYF
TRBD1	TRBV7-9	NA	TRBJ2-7	TGTGCCAGCGGATCCAGGGGGCTCGAGCAGTACTTC	CASGSRGLEQYF
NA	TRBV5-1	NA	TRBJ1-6	TGCGCCAGCAGCTTGACATCGGGACTCAATTCACCCCTCCACTTT	CASSLTSGLNSPLHF
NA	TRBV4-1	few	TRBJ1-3	TGCGCCAGCAGCCCTACGGAGTCTGGAAACACCATATATTTT	CASSPTESGNTIYF
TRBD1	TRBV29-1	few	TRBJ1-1	TGCAGCGTTAACGCCGGGACAGGGAATACTGAAGCTTTCTTT	CSVNAGTGNTEAFF
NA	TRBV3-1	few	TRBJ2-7	TGTGCCAGCAGCCAAGAGGGGACGCGGGAGCAGTACTTC	CASSQEGTREQYF
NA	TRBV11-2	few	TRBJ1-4	TGTGCCAGCAGCTTATCGGGGTTGACTAATGAAAAACTGTTTTTT	CASSLSGLTNEKLFF
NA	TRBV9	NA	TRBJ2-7	TGTGCCAGCAGCGTAGATGGGGGCTCCTACGAGCAGTACTTC	CASSVDGGSYEQYF
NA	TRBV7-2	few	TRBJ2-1	TGTGCCAGCAGCTTGCCAGCTCAGACGAGGGAGCAGTTCTTC	CASSLPAQTREQFF
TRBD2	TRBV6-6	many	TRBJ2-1	TGTGCCAGCAGTTACGGGACTAGCGGGAGGGCCTCCTACAATGAGCAGTTCTTC	CASSYGTSGRASYNEQFF
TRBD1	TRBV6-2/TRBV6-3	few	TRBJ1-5	TGTGCCAGCAGTTATAATCGCCGAACAGGGGGAAATCAGCCCCAGCATTTT	CASSYNRRTGGNQPQHF
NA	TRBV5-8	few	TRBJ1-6	TGTGCCAGCAGCTTTCGGCAGGGGCCAAATTCACCCCTCCACTTT	CASSFRQGPNSPLHF
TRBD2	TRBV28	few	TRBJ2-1	TGTGCCAGCAGCTCCCCCGGGACTAGCGGGAGGGCAGGGCCCAATGAGCAGTTCTTC	CASSSPGTSGRAGPNEQFF
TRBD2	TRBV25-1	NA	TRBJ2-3	TGTGCCAGCAGTGAGACTAGCGGGAGGGCCACAGATACGCAGTATTTT	CASSETSGRATDTQYF
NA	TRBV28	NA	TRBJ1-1	TGTGCCAGCAGCCACGGACGGTACACTGAAGCTTTCTTT	CASSHGRYTEAFF
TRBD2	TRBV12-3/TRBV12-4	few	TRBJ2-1	TGTGCCACCACACTAGCGGGAGTTAGCAATGAGCAGTTCTTC	CATTLAGVSNEQFF
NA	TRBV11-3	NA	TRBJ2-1	TGTGCCAGCAGCTTGGCGTCAGCTCAGACAAGCTCCTACAATGAGCAGTTCTTC	CASSLASAQTSSYNEQFF
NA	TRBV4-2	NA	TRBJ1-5	TGTGCCAGCAGCCAAGGACGGATTCATCAGCCCCAGCATTTT	CASSQGRIHQPQHF
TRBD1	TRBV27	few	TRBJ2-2	TGTGCCAGCAGTTTATCCCCGGGACAGGGGTTCTTTAGCACCGGGGAGCTGTTTTTT	CASSLSPGQGFFSTGELFF
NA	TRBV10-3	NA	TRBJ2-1	TGTGCCATCAGTGTTCGGGGGTCCTCCTACAATGAGCAGTTCTTC	CAISVRGSSYNEQFF
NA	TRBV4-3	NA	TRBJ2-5	TGCGCCAGCAGCCAAGATTGGCGGGAAATTCAAGAGACCCAGTACTTC	CASSQDWREIQETQYF
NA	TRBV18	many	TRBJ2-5	TGTGCCAGCTCACCAACCCGGGCGGAGGAGACCCAGTACTTC	CASSPTRAEETQYF
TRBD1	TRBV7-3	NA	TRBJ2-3	TGTGCCAGCAGCTCGGGACAGGGGGCAATGGCAGATACGCAGTATTTT	CASSSGQGAMADTQYF
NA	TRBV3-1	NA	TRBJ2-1	TGTGCCAGCAGCCGACCAGTGCGCCTCAGGGGGGGCCCCTACAATGAGCAGTTCTTC	CASSRPVRLRGGPYNEQFF
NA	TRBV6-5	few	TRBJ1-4	TGTGCCAGCAGTCCCGGGACTAAAAATGAAAAACTGTTTTTT	CASSPGTKNEKLFF
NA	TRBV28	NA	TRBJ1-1	TGTGCCAGCAGACAACCTCCGGGGGGGAATGAAGCTTTCTTT	CASRQPPGGNEAFF
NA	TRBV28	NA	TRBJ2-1	TGTGCCAGCAGTTTATCCGGGACTTCGGTCAATGAGCAGTTCTTC	CASSLSGTSVNEQFF
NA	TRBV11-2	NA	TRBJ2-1	TGTGCCAGCAGCCCCGGACAGAACAATGAGCAGTTCTTC	CASSPGQNNEQFF
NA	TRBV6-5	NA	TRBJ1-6	TGTGCCAGCAGCCCACGGGGGGGGCTGGATTCACCCCTCCACTTT	CASSPRGGLDSPLHF
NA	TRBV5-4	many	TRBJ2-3	TGTGCCAGCAGCTTCGGTCTACAGTACACAGATACGCAGTATTTT	CASSFGLQYTDTQYF
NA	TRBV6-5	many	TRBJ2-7	TGTGCCAGCAGGCGGGAAGCGGCCTACGAGCAGTACTTC	CASRREAAYEQYF
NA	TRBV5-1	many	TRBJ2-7	TGCGCCAGCAGCGGGAAGTACGAGCAGTACTTC	CASSGKYEQYF
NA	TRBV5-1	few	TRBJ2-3	TGCGCCAGCAGCTTATCGTGGGATACAGATACGCAGTATTTT	CASSLSWDTDTQYF
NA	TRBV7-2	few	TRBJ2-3	TGTGCCAGCAGCAGTAACCTCCCTTGGGGCCCTAGCACAGATACGCAGTATTTT	CASSSNLPWGPSTDTQYF
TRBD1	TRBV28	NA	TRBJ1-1	TGTGCCAGCCGGCCTGGGACAGACCACACTGAAGCTTTCTTT	CASRPGTDHTEAFF
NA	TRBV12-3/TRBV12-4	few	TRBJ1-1	TGTGCCAGCAGTTACGCCGAAGGCGGCACTGAAGCTTTCTTT	CASSYAEGGTEAFF
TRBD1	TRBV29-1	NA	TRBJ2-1	TGCAGCGTTGAACGGGGACAGGGAGATGAGCAGTTCTTC	CSVERGQGDEQFF